The 9 T cell receptor beta chains presented below share a single source sample, sequenced in a study of shared clonotypes between healthy human individuals. Only in-frame clones appear in the TCRdb table, and some are missing; sequencing was by immunoSEQ multiplex PCR. This sample carries some 2 million clones, roughly 96% of them seen once, and the ten largest clones take 0.13%. Sequenced: naive CD4+ T cells sorted from blood. The sample's subset: CD45RA+ positively selected. Receptors originate from a man younger than 35 in good health.

V usage is TRBV19 and J usage is TRBJ1-2, with 9 bases fitting TRBD1. Losses at the gene ends were 3 bases for V and 4 bases for J; bases not matched to a gene: 6. Looked up from germline, CDR1 is LNHDA and CDR2 is SQIVND (reference sequence). The CDR3 is 15 residues long. CDR3 sequence: CASSMGDRDFYGYTF. The CDR3 nucleotides read TGTGCCAGTAGTATGGGGGACAGGGATTTCTATGGCTACACCTTC.

The genes are TRBV5-1 and TRBJ1-1, with D maybe TRBD1 (6 bases). CDR1 SGHRS and CDR2 YFSETQ come from the germline V gene. This CDR3 has 14 amino acids. V dropped 3 bases and J dropped 1 base, with 10 bases sitting between them. CDR3 coding DNA: TGCGCCAGCAGCTCCGACAGGACGAACACTGAAGCTTTCTTT. Translation gives CASSSDRTNTEAFF.

The chain carries TRBV7-3 and TRBJ1-6, with D possibly being TRBD1 (5 bases). CDR3 length equals 13 residues. The germline V gene encodes CDR1 SGHTA and CDR2 FQGTGA. Trimming pared 6 bases from V and 9 bases from J, leaving 12 bases between. The CDR3 sequence is CASSWGSGSPLHF. Here the CDR3 DNA reads TGTGCCAGCAGTTGGGGGTCAGGTTCACCCCTCCACTTT.

V gene TRBV14 combines with J gene TRBJ1-6; D is unclear. The CDR3 contains 16 residues. Trimming left V 4 bases short and J 8 bases short, with 18 bases between. Germline V gene data show CDR1 as SGHDN and CDR2 as FVKESK. CDR3 nucleotide sequence: TGTGCCAGCAGCCGCCTGGGAGTGGGGTCGGATTCACCCCTCCACTTT. Its protein product is CASSRLGVGSDSPLHF.

The chain couples TRBV6-6 to TRBJ1-1; D is undetermined. V was shortened by 7 bases and J by 4 bases, with 13 bases between the two germline ends. Germline V gene data show CDR1 as MNHNY and CDR2 as SVGAGI (reference sequence). This CDR3 spans 13 amino acids. The chain's CDR3 is CASTAARGTEAFF. The DNA for the CDR3 is TGTGCCAGCACGGCGGCACGTGGCACTGAAGCTTTCTTT.

This chain links TRBV30 with TRBJ2-7, with D uncertain. V lost 3 bases and J 6 bases, leaving 15 bases between the germline ends. Germline V gene lookup returns CDR1 GTSNPN and CDR2 SVGIG (reference sequence). The CDR3 totals 13 residues. The CDR3: CAWRILKLGEQYF. DNA for the CDR3: TGTGCCTGGAGAATATTAAAATTGGGCGAGCAGTACTTC.

This chain links TRBV10-2 with TRBJ2-1, with 10 bases matching TRBD2. The CDR3 covers 16 residues. J was trimmed by 1 base and V by 6 bases; bases with no gene match: 6. CDR1 is WSHSY, CDR2 SAAADI, per germline. The CDR3 reads CASRKTSGVSYNEQFF. DNA for the CDR3: TGCGCCAGCAGAAAAACTAGCGGGGTATCCTACAATGAGCAGTTCTTC.

J is TRBJ1-3 and V is TRBV6-6, with D tentatively TRBD1 (5 bases). The V and J ends lost 6 bases and 2 bases respectively, with 14 bases between them. The CDR3 is 15 amino acids. Germline-derived CDR1 and CDR2 are MNHNY and SVGAGI (reference sequence). The CDR3 DNA is TGTGCCAGCAGCCTAGGAGGGGTCCCTGGAAACACCATATATTTT. Translating gives CASSLGGVPGNTIYF.

The chain recombines TRBV2 with TRBJ2-7, with TRBD2 matching 8 bases. The CDR3 spans 13 residues. Germline V lookup: CDR1 SNHLY, CDR2 FYNNEI. The ends lost 5 bases at V and 3 bases at J; junction bases unmatched: 3. CDR3 residues: CASSRTSFYEQYF. In nucleotides, the CDR3 is TGTGCCAGCAGTAGGACTAGCTTCTACGAGCAGTACTTC.